Presented here are 27 T cell receptor beta chains from one specimen sequenced in a study of T cell repertoires in cytomegalovirus infection. Via MiXCR, TCRdb re-called the reads, giving one row per CDR3 protein. The sample yields around 900,000 distinct CDR3 sequences, about a third seen once. The antigens these receptors bind are not known. The starting material was cultured CD8+ T cells from PBMCs, obtained from culture after CMV antigen stimulation. Receptor source: a human donor in good health (CMV status not recorded). Some clones in this sample may be carry-over from other donors' samples.

In its sample, this clonotype was seen a few times. V and J are TRBV4-3 and TRBJ2-3; TRBD2 matches at 9 bases. In germline, CDR1 is LGHNA, CDR2 YSLEER. Trimming at V came to 0 bases and at J to 2 bases, leaving 6 bases not matched to a gene. The CDR3 covers 17 residues. CDR3 nucleotide sequence: TGCGCCAGCAGCCAAGATAGGAGCGGGGGGATCACAGATACGCAGTATTTT. It specifies CASSQDRSGGITDTQYF.

Here the CDR3 reads CASSETPVGLEDTQYF. CDR3 nucleotides: TGTGCCAGCAGCGAGACCCCCGTCGGGCTTGAAGATACGCAGTATTTT. The chain combines TRBV9 with TRBJ2-3; D remains unclear. Trimming pared 3 bases from V and 5 bases from J, leaving 19 bases between. Germline V gene data show CDR1 as SGDLS and CDR2 as YYNGEE. CDR3 length equals 16 residues.

This clonotype was seen a few times. V usage is TRBV28 and J usage is TRBJ2-7, with TRBD1 matching over 7 bases. The germline gives CDR1 MDHEN, CDR2 SYDVKM. This CDR3 spans 14 amino acids. V lost 6 bases, J lost 0 bases, and 5 bases stayed unmatched. This CDR3 is CASRPWDSSYEQYV. The CDR3 DNA reads TGTGCCAGCAGACCGTGGGACAGCTCCTACGAGCAGTACGTC.

This chain connects TRBV6-5 to TRBJ1-2; tentative D call: TRBD1 (6 bases). Germline CDR1 reads MNHEY; CDR2 reads SVGAGI. Trimming removed 0 bases from V and 8 bases from J, with 13 bases in between. The CDR3 runs to 14 residues. The CDR3 sequence is CASSYSITGYGYTF. As DNA, the CDR3 is TGTGCCAGCAGTTACTCGATAACAGGGTACGGCTACACCTTC.

Details on this clonotype: The junction departs from germline at one end; a sequencing error may be responsible. The chain combines TRBV7-4 with TRBJ2-3; D is perhaps TRBD1 (6 bases). This CDR3 has 14 residues. In germline, CDR1 is SGHVT, CDR2 SQSDAQ. CDR3 coding DNA: TGTGTCAGCACCAGGGGTGCGGGCACAGATACGCAGTATTTT. Amino acids: CVSTRGAGTDTQYF.

This clonotype was detected only a few times. The rearrangement uses TRBV4-1 and TRBJ1-2; 8 bases agree with TRBD1. Looked up from germline, CDR1 is MGHRA and CDR2 is YSYEKL. The V gene end was trimmed by 0 bases and the J gene end by 8 bases; junction bases not matched to a gene: 8. The CDR3 consists of 15 residues. CDR3 DNA sequence: TGCGCCAGCAGCCAAGAGAAAAGGACAGGGAACGGCTACACCTTC. Translation: CASSQEKRTGNGYTF.

This clonotype has a count of ten or more. In DNA form, the CDR3 reads TGTGCCAGCAGCCCGGGGACGACACAAGAGACCCAGTACTTC. Translating it yields CASSPGTTQETQYF. The chain combines TRBV7-2 with TRBJ2-5; D tentatively fits TRBD1 or TRBD2 (5 bases each). V lost 5 bases and J lost 2, with 12 bases in between. CDR3 size: 14 residues. Germline V CDR1 and CDR2: SGHTA, FQGNSA.

This clonotype was counted between two and nine times. This chain uses TRBV6-1 with TRBJ2-7; 7 positions match TRBD1. The CDR3 is 12 residues long. Germline CDR1 and CDR2: MNHNS and SASEGT. V shed 7 bases, J shed 2 bases, and the junction held 2 bases outside the gene matches. The CDR3 DNA reads as TGTGCCAGCATTCAGGGGGCCTACGAGCAGTACTTC. The encoded protein is CASIQGAYEQYF.

The chain links TRBV4-2 to TRBJ2-4, with TRBD1 matching 7 bases. This CDR3 spans 17 amino acids. CDR1 is LGHNA, CDR2 YNFKEQ, per germline. V lost 0 bases and J lost 6; bases outside the gene matches: 11. CDR3 loop: CASSQDLTGVRGNIQYF. The CDR3 coding sequence is TGTGCCAGCAGCCAAGACCTTACAGGGGTTCGGGGAAACATTCAGTACTTC.

The V and J genes are TRBV6-2 or TRBV6-3 and TRBJ2-3; tentative D call: TRBD1 (6 bases). The V gene lost 8 bases and the J gene lost 3 bases, with 18 bases spanning the gap. Looked up from germline, CDR1 is MNHEY and CDR2 is SVGEGT. This CDR3 is 15 amino acids long. The CDR3 DNA reads as TGTGCCAGCTCAAGTGGGACACCGACAACAGATACGCAGTATTTT. This encodes CASSSGTPTTDTQYF.

V usage is TRBV6-2 or TRBV6-3 and J usage is TRBJ2-5; 9 positions agree with TRBD1. V lost 6 bases and J lost 2; bases outside the gene matches: 10. The CDR3 is 16 amino acids. Germline V gene data show CDR1 as MNHEY and CDR2 as SVGEGT. The CDR3: CASRGADRGRQETQYF. The CDR3 DNA is TGTGCCAGCAGGGGCGCGGACAGGGGCCGGCAAGAGACCCAGTACTTC.

Only a few counts were recorded for this clonotype. The CDR3 nucleotides are TGTGCCAGCAGTGACCCGACCCCACAGGGGGCGAAGGCCTACGAGCAGTACGTC. Amino acid sequence: CASSDPTPQGAKAYEQYV. The V call is TRBV6-4, the J call TRBJ2-7; 9 nucleotides align to TRBD1. Germline-derived CDR1 and CDR2 are MRHNA and SNTAGT. V shed 2 bases and J 2 bases; nucleotides not matched to a gene: 13. This CDR3 has 18 residues.

The chain is built from TRBV7-8 and TRBJ1-1; 7 bases fit TRBD1. Germline V lookup: CDR1 SGHVS, CDR2 FQNEAQ. This CDR3 comprises 15 residues. The junction had 17 bases not matched to a gene; V was cut back by 5 bases and J by 11 bases. As DNA, the CDR3 is TGTGCCAGCAGCGACGCCCCCCAATCAACAGGGGACGCTTTCTTT. Protein product: CASSDAPQSTGDAFF. Full variable domain (outside the CDR3, taken from reference TRBV7-8 and TRBJ1-1): GAGVSQSPRYKVAKRGQDVALRCDPISGHVSLFWYQQALGQGPEFLTYFQNEAQLDKSGLPSDRFFAERPEGSVSTLKIQRTQQEDSAVYLCASSDAPQSTGDAFFGQGTRLTVV.

The chain recombines TRBV6-8 with TRBJ2-3; 9 bases map to TRBD1. Germline values: CDR1 MNHGY, CDR2 SAAAGT. The V segment lost 2 bases and the J segment 5 bases; nucleotides outside the gene matches: 8. This CDR3 region has 16 residues. CDR3: CASSYRAGQGRDTQYF. CDR3 sequence (DNA): TGTGCCAGCAGTTACCGAGCTGGACAGGGGCGAGATACGCAGTATTTT.

This clonotype was seen more than once but under ten times. The chain is built from TRBV19 and TRBJ1-6, with 7 bases lining up with TRBD1. Trimming cost V 6 bases and J 6 bases; bases outside gene matches: 17. Germline CDR1 reads LNHDA; CDR2 reads SQIVND (reference sequence). This CDR3 has 18 residues. CDR3 sequence (DNA): TGTGCCAGTAGCCGAGAAGCCGAGGACAGGAACACTAATTCACCCCTCCACTTT. Encoded protein: CASSREAEDRNTNSPLHF.

This clonotype turned up a few times. This chain joins TRBV28 and TRBJ2-7, with 8 bases that match TRBD2. Germline V gene sequence: CDR1 MDHEN, CDR2 SYDVKM. The CDR3 runs 15 residues. V shed 6 bases and J 2 bases; nucleotides not matched to a gene: 9. CDR3 DNA: TGTGCCAGCAGAAATCTAGCGGGTCCCGCCTACGAGCAGTACGTC. Its translation is CASRNLAGPAYEQYV.

The V and J genes are TRBV10-3 and TRBJ1-1; weak D call: TRBD1 (6 bases). The V end lost 6 bases, the J end lost 4 bases, and 9 bases lay between the germline ends. This CDR3 has 12 residues. Germline CDR1 and CDR2: ENHRY and SYGVKD. The CDR3: CAIRIGGTEAFF. For the CDR3, the DNA is TGTGCCATCAGGATAGGGGGCACTGAAGCTTTCTTT.

In regard to this clonotype: At one end, the junction sequence differs from germline, possibly due to a read error. This sequence joins TRBV7-7 and TRBJ2-2; 10 bases map to TRBD2. The CDR3 is 17 amino acids. Germline V gene data show CDR1 as SSHAT and CDR2 as FNYEAQ (reference sequence). CDR3 sequence: CASSAAGTSVFTGELFF. Here the CDR3 DNA reads TGTGCTAGCAGCGCCGCCGGGACTAGCGTTTTCACCGGGGAGCTGTTTTTT.

The rearrangement joins TRBV2 to TRBJ1-5; tentatively, D is TRBD1 (5 bases). CDR1 is SNHLY, CDR2 FYNNEI, per germline. V lost 6 bases and J 4 bases, leaving 16 bases between the germline ends. The CDR3 has 15 residues. The DNA of the CDR3 is TGTGCCAGCAGACCGGGACGGGGATCTAATCAGCCCCAGCATTTT. This gives the protein CASRPGRGSNQPQHF.

The V gene is TRBV4-1, the J gene TRBJ1-3; D is uncertain. Germline lookup yields CDR1 MGHRA and CDR2 YSYEKL. V was shortened by 1 base and J by 1 base, with 8 bases between the two germline ends. The CDR3 runs to 15 residues. For the CDR3, the DNA is TGCGCCAGCAGCCAAGGAAAAATTTCTGGAAACACCATATATTTT. It is translated as CASSQGKISGNTIYF.

V and J are TRBV28 and TRBJ2-1, with TRBD2 matching 13 bases. The germline V gene has CDR1 MDHEN and CDR2 SYDVKM. The CDR3 totals 19 residues. The junction had 10 bases not matched to a gene; V was cut back by 3 bases and J by 2 bases. This chain's CDR3 is CASSLQLAGGPSAYNEQFF. The CDR3 DNA is TGTGCCAGCAGTTTGCAACTAGCGGGGGGGCCGTCCGCCTACAATGAGCAGTTCTTC.

This rearrangement joins TRBV7-6 to TRBJ2-1, with D possibly matching TRBD1 (5 bases). The CDR3 contains 12 residues. Deletions cut 2 bases from V and 9 bases from J, with 8 bases between. Germline V gene data show CDR1 as SGHVS and CDR2 as FNYEAQ. The CDR3 DNA sequence: TGTGCCAGCAGCTTAAGCAGGGTTGAGCAGTTCTTC. Amino acids: CASSLSRVEQFF.

This clonotype occurred many times. This chain links TRBV12-3 or TRBV12-4 with TRBJ2-1, with unresolved D. The CDR3 has 15 amino acids. V was pared by 3 bases and J by 0 bases, with 9 bases between. The CDR3 region has the DNA TGTGCCAGCAGTTTGCCGCCTGGCTCCTACAATGAGCAGTTCTTC. This sequence encodes CASSLPPGSYNEQFF.

The sample holds many counts of this clonotype. The chain is built from TRBV6-5 and TRBJ2-3; D unclear. The CDR3 covers 14 residues. Per the germline V gene, CDR1 is MNHEY and CDR2 is SVGAGI. V was trimmed by 5 bases and J by 0 bases, leaving 9 bases between them. The CDR3 DNA reads as TGTGCCAGCAGTCGACAAGGAAGCACAGATACGCAGTATTTT. Translated: CASSRQGSTDTQYF.

The sample holds many counts of this clonotype. The J gene is TRBJ2-5, the V gene TRBV7-6, with a weak D call TRBD1 (6 bases). This CDR3 contains 13 residues. The V gene's germline CDR1 is SGHVS and CDR2 FNYEAQ. V lost 6 bases to trimming and J lost 5 bases, with 13 bases between them. CDR3 DNA sequence: TGTGCCAGCAGGCCCACAGGGACGGAGACCCAGTACTTC. As protein: CASRPTGTETQYF.

The chain links TRBV28 to TRBJ2-7, with D perhaps matching TRBD2 (7 bases). The V end lost 4 bases, the J end lost 7 bases, and 23 bases lay between the germline ends. The length of the CDR3 is 16 residues. CDR1 is MDHEN, CDR2 SYDVKM, per germline. Here the CDR3 DNA reads TGTGCCAGCAGTTCCCCTCGGGGGGCCACCCGGATTGAGCAGTACGTC. Its protein is CASSSPRGATRIEQYV.

To note about this clonotype: Without the conserved terminal phenylalanine or tryptophan, this CDR3 likely stems from a read error. The chain uses TRBV19 and TRBJ2-3; a weak D match, TRBD1 (6 bases). The V gene's germline CDR1 is LNHDA and CDR2 SQIVND (reference sequence). The CDR3 runs to 17 residues. Trimming took 5 bases from V and 2 from J, leaving 20 bases between them. This chain's CDR3 is CASSPTHIQGYTDTQYS. DNA for the CDR3: TGTGCCAGTAGTCCGACCCATATACAGGGATACACAGATACGCAGTATTCT.